The clone carrying this T cell receptor beta chain showed up just a few times. The entry originates in a study of PD-L1 blockade in urothelial cancer. Study details: Timepoints chosen for blood analysis were 3 weeks (second dose) and 6 weeks after treatment start. Blood yielded a median of about 140,000 T cells per sample.

The sample's time point: pretreatment peripheral blood. Only in-frame clones appear in the TCRdb table, and some are missing; sequencing was by immunoSEQ multiplex PCR. The table records approximately 86,000 clones, around four fifths of them present only once. The CDR3 loop spans 15 amino acids. CDR1 and CDR2 from the germline V gene are MDHEN and SYDVKM. V lost 5 bases and J lost 3, with 14 bases in between. The starting material was PBMCs, obtained around atezolizumab (anti-PD-L1) treatment. This receptor was obtained from a man aged 35-49 years with urothelial cancer. The chain is built from TRBV28 and TRBJ1-5; tentative D call: TRBD1 (5 bases). The CDR3: CASSLDSGINQPQHF. CDR3 DNA: TGTGCCAGCAGTCTAGATTCAGGGATCAATCAGCCCCAGCATTTT.